The rows below give T cell receptor beta chains drawn from one sample of a study of breast tumors, draining lymph nodes, adjacent tissues. One entry per CDR3 protein, called by TCRdb with MiXCR from the multiplex PCR reads. Of about 180,000 distinct CDR3 sequences listed, around a third are singletons. The sample comprised axillary lymph node tissue. The receptors originated from a female donor with breast cancer. Some clones in this sample may be carry-over from other donors' samples. CDR3s include the opening cysteine and the closing phenylalanine or tryptophan. Each record gives: clone size, J gene, D gene, V gene, CDR3 DNA, CDR3 protein. The D gene is left open where the match is weak. Only part of the rows carry a size: once, few, many, or a class if the clone is expanded.

-	TRBJ2-7	-	TRBV20-1	TGCAGTGCTAGAGCCGGAGGGAGCTCCTCCGAGCAGCACTTC	CSARAGGSSSEQHF
few	TRBJ2-2	-	TRBV12-3/TRBV12-4	TGTGCCAGCAGTCCAACTAGCGGGGAGCTGTTTTTT	CASSPTSGELFF
many	TRBJ1-5	-	TRBV30	TGTGCCTGGAGTGGTTATAGCAATCAGCCCCAGCATTTT	CAWSGYSNQPQHF
-	TRBJ1-1	TRBD1	TRBV15	TGTGCCACCAGCAGAGATATGGGACAGGATGAAGCTTTCTTT	CATSRDMGQDEAFF
many	TRBJ1-5	-	TRBV2	TGTGCCAGCAGTGATCTAGACAGAGATAATCAGCCCCAGCATTTT	CASSDLDRDNQPQHF
-	TRBJ2-7	TRBD1	TRBV7-9	TGTGCCAGCAGCTCCTCCGGGACAGGGATCCACGAGCAGTACTTC	CASSSSGTGIHEQYF
few	TRBJ1-1	-	TRBV3-1	TGTGCCAGCAGCCTCTCCGCGGGGGTAAACGCTGAAGCTTTCTTT	CASSLSAGVNAEAFF
many	TRBJ2-3	-	TRBV6-5	TGTGCCAGCAGACCCAGGGGGCGGGGGAGTAGAATAACAGATACGCAGTATTTT	CASRPRGRGSRITDTQYF
many	TRBJ1-2	-	TRBV10-3	TGTGCCATCAGTGAGTTTCAGGGTTCCGTCTATGGCTACACCTTC	CAISEFQGSVYGYTF
many	TRBJ1-2	TRBD1	TRBV10-3	TGTGCCATCAGTGACCATCACAGGGGGCCAGGGTCTAACTATGGCTACACCTTC	CAISDHHRGPGSNYGYTF
once	TRBJ1-6	-	TRBV4-3	TGCGCCAGCAGCCAAGAGAGGACAGCCTATAATTCACCCCTCCACTTT	CASSQERTAYNSPLHF
many	TRBJ2-6	TRBD1	TRBV6-5	TGTGCCAGCTACAAACAGGGGTCTGGGGCCAACGTCCTGACTTTC	CASYKQGSGANVLTF
many	TRBJ1-4	TRBD1	TRBV5-1	TGCGCCAGCAGATCAGGACAGGGGGATGATTTTCTTGTCGAAAAACTGTTTTTT	CASRSGQGDDFLVEKLFF
many	TRBJ1-6	TRBD1	TRBV4-1	TGCGCCAGCAGCCATACGATGGGGACAGGGGACTCACCCCTCCACTTT	CASSHTMGTGDSPLHF
-	TRBJ1-1	TRBD1	TRBV13	TGTGCCAGCAGCAACAGGGGACCCATGAACACTGAAGCTTTCTTT	CASSNRGPMNTEAFF
-	TRBJ1-3	TRBD1	TRBV6-6	TGTGCCAGCAGTCTCCGGGACAGCAGCTCCATTTTT	CASSLRDSSSIF
many	TRBJ2-7	TRBD2	TRBV20-1	TGCAGTGCTACGACTAGCGGGGTTCTTCCCTACGAGCAGTACTTC	CSATTSGVLPYEQYF
many	TRBJ1-6	-	TRBV7-6	TGTGCCAGCGGGGGAGGGACACATGGTTCACCCCTCCACTTT	CASGGGTHGSPLHF
few	TRBJ2-2	-	TRBV2	TGTGCTAGAGACGCAGCGGGTGCGACCGGGGAGCTGTTTTTT	CARDAAGATGELFF
many	TRBJ2-6	TRBD1	TRBV6-5	TGTGCCAGCAGGCCGGTAGGGACAGGGTTTTCTGGGGCCAACGTCCTGACTTTC	CASRPVGTGFSGANVLTF
-	TRBJ1-5	-	TRBV20-1	TGCAGTGCTAGAGCGGGTCGAAGCAATCAGCCCCAGCATTTT	CSARAGRSNQPQHF
many	TRBJ2-1	TRBD1	TRBV2	TGTGCCAGCAGGGAGGACAGGGCTAGTGGTGAGCAGTTCTTC	CASREDRASGEQFF
many	TRBJ2-5	-	TRBV19	TGTGCCAGTAGTAGGACGCCATACCGCCAAGAGACCCAGTACTTC	CASSRTPYRQETQYF
many	TRBJ1-6	-	TRBV2	TGTGCCAGCCATTGGCAGGGATTTAATTCACCCCTCCACTTT	CASHWQGFNSPLHF
few	TRBJ2-7	TRBD1	TRBV27	TGTGCCAGCAGTCGTAGGACAGGGGGCTCCTACGAGCAGTACTTC	CASSRRTGGSYEQYF
many	TRBJ2-1	TRBD1	TRBV7-9	TGTGCCAGCAGCTACCGGGACAGTAACTACAATGAGCAGTTCTTC	CASSYRDSNYNEQFF